These T cell receptor beta chains were read from a single sample in a study of T cells in Graves' hyperthyroidism and ophthalmopathy. TCRdb called the multiplex PCR reads again in MiXCR, with one record for every CDR3 protein. The table records roughly 300,000 distinct CDR3 sequences, approximately 18% of them present only once. The sequencing sample was made of blood. The receptors originated from a woman in her forties or fifties with Graves' hyperthyroidism. Both conserved end residues are part of each CDR3. D genes are given only for firm matches. Some rows have no size entry. The others give once, few or many, or a class for an expanded clone.

size	V	J	D	CDR3	DNA
many	TRBV6-1	TRBJ1-1	.	CASSLGYDMNTEAFF	TGTGCCAGCAGCCTGGGATACGACATGAACACTGAAGCTTTCTTT
many	TRBV6-1	TRBJ2-5	.	CASSEGPGQRETQYF	TGTGCCAGCAGTGAAGGCCCGGGACAAAGAGAGACCCAGTACTTC
.	TRBV4-1	TRBJ2-1	.	CASSQVGGFTYNEQFF	TGCGCCAGCAGCCAAGTAGGTGGGTTTACCTACAATGAGCAGTTCTTC
.	TRBV20-1	TRBJ2-2	TRBD2	CSARGAGEVGELFF	TGCAGTGCTAGAGGAGCGGGAGAGGTGGGGGAGCTGTTTTTT
.	TRBV6-1	TRBJ1-2	TRBD1	CASLGQGGALYGYTF	TGTGCCAGCCTCGGACAGGGGGGAGCTCTTTATGGCTACACCTTC
many	TRBV2	TRBJ2-3	TRBD1	CASLQGRSTDTQYF	TGTGCCAGCCTACAGGGGCGTAGCACAGATACGCAGTATTTT
few	TRBV5-4	TRBJ1-2	.	CASSLEESTGVIYGYTF	TGTGCCAGCAGCTTGGAAGAGAGTACAGGAGTAATTTATGGCTACACCTTC
many	TRBV6-2/TRBV6-3	TRBJ2-3	TRBD1	CASSYSRTGLADTQYF	TGTGCCAGCAGTTACTCGAGGACAGGGTTGGCAGATACGCAGTATTTT
few	TRBV6-6	TRBJ1-4	TRBD1	CASSYSGQGDEKLFF	TGTGCCAGCAGTTACTCAGGACAGGGGGATGAAAAACTGTTTTTT
many	TRBV12-3/TRBV12-4	TRBJ1-1	.	CASSFQGLNTEAFF	TGTGCCAGCAGTTTTCAGGGATTGAACACTGAAGCTTTCTTT
many	TRBV7-3	TRBJ1-3	TRBD1	CASSFQGTGAQFSGNTIYF	TGTGCCAGCAGCTTCCAAGGGACAGGGGCTCAATTCTCTGGAAACACCATATATTTT
.	TRBV27	TRBJ1-3	.	CASSREAPSSGNTIYF	TGTGCCAGCAGTCGGGAGGCTCCGAGCTCTGGAAACACCATATATTTT
.	TRBV19	TRBJ2-2	TRBD1	CASSLGQGRSTGELFF	TGTGCCAGTAGCCTTGGACAGGGGCGATCCACCGGGGAGCTGTTTTTT
.	TRBV6-1	TRBJ1-2	.	CASSPRQDYGYTF	TGTGCCAGCAGTCCCCGACAGGACTATGGCTACACCTTC
.	TRBV30	TRBJ2-2	.	CAWRRGDGELFF	TGTGCCTGGAGGAGGGGGGATGGGGAGCTGTTTTTT
few	TRBV3-1	TRBJ1-2	TRBD1	CASSQVGDRVGYTF	TGTGCCAGCAGCCAAGTGGGGGACAGGGTTGGCTACACCTTC
.	TRBV6-2/TRBV6-3	TRBJ2-5	.	CASSSRMETQYF	TGTGCCAGCAGTTCCCGAATGGAGACCCAGTACTTC
.	TRBV12-3/TRBV12-4	TRBJ2-1	.	CASSLGTLYNGQFF	TGTGCCAGCAGTCTCGGGACACTCTACAATGGGCAGTTCTTC
.	TRBV19	TRBJ1-1	.	CASSIDHADRYTEAFF	TGTGCCAGTAGTATAGACCACGCGGATAGATACACTGAAGCTTTCTTT
few	TRBV5-1	TRBJ2-2	.	CASSFRGADTGELFF	TGCGCCAGCAGCTTCAGGGGAGCGGACACCGGGGAGCTGTTTTTT
few	TRBV28	TRBJ1-5	.	CASSTLIRTQHF	TGTGCCAGCAGTACCCTAATCAGGACCCAGCATTTT
many	TRBV7-9	TRBJ2-5	.	CASSWANQETQYF	TGTGCCAGCAGCTGGGCTAACCAAGAGACCCAGTACTTC
few	TRBV19	TRBJ1-1	.	CASSRWFGGQNTEAFF	TGTGCCAGTAGCCGCTGGTTTGGGGGTCAGAACACTGAAGCTTTCTTT
.	TRBV12-3/TRBV12-4	TRBJ1-6	TRBD1	CASSLVGQGEAPLHF	TGTGCCAGCAGTTTAGTCGGACAGGGCGAAGCACCCCTCCACTTT
.	TRBV4-1	TRBJ2-3	.	CASSQGRGRTSTDTQYF	TGCGCCAGCAGCCAAGGACGCGGCCGTACTAGCACAGATACGCAGTATTTT
few	TRBV5-6	TRBJ1-2	TRBD1	CASTLDRGYGYTF	TGTGCCAGCACCCTAGACAGGGGTTATGGCTACACCTTC
.	TRBV19	TRBJ2-2	.	CASNRLTGELFF	TGTGCCAGTAACAGGTTGACCGGGGAGCTGTTTTTT